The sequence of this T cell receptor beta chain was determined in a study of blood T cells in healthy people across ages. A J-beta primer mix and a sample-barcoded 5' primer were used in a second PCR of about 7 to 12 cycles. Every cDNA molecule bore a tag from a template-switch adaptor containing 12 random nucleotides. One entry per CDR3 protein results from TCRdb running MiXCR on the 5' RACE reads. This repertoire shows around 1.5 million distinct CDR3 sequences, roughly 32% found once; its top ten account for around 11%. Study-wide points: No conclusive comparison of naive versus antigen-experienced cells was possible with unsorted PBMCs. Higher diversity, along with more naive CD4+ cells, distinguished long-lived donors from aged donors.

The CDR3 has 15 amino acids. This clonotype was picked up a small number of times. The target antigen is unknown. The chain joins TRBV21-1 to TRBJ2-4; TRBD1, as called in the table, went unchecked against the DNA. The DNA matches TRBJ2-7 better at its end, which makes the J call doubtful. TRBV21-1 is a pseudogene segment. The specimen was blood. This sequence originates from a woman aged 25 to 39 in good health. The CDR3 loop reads CASSTQPQGVFEQYF. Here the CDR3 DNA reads TGTGCCAGCAGCACGCAGCCCCAGGGGGTGTTCGAGCAGTACTTC.